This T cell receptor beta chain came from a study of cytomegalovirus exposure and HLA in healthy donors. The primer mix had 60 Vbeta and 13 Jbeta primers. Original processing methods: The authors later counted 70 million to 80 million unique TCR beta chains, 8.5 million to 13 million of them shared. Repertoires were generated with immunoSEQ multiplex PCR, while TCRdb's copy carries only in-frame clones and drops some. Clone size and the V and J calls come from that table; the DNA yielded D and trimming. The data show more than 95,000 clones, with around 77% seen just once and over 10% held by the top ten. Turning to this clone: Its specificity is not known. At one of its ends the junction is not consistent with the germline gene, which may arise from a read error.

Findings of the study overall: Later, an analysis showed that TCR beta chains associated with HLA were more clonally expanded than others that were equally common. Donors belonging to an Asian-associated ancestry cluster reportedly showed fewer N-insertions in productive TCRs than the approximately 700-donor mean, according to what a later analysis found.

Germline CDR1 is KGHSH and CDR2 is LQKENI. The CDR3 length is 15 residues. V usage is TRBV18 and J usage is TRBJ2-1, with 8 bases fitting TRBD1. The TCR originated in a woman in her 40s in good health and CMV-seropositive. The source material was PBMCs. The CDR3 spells CASLPSRTGKFEQFF. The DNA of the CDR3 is TGTGCCAGCTTACCAAGCAGGACAGGGAAATTTGAGCAGTTCTTC.